Included here is one T cell receptor (beta chain) sequence, with context. This clone's antigen is unknown. Base qualities are not recorded, but no much larger clone differs from it by a single base. The CDR3 runs 14 residues from the cysteine to the phenylalanine. Here the CDR3 DNA is all that survives: 42 bases in frame from base 1. The junction carries 14 bases between V and J, which are trimmed by 2 bases and 6 bases respectively. Reading the germline V gene gives CDR1 SGHRS and CDR2 YFSETQ. TCRbeta CDR3 regions were amplified from genomic DNA using the immunoSEQ Assay, a bias-controlled multiplex PCR. In the authors' own workflow: The number of nucleated cells in each sample was estimated by amplification of reference gene primers within the assay. To quantify the absolute abundance of each unique TCRbeta CDR3 rearrangement, sequence reads were collapsed and filtered. For each sample, productive Simpson clonality was calculated as the square root of Simpson's diversity index over productive rearrangements. TCRdb limited this immuneACCESS table to in-frame rearrangements with V and J called. A share of clones is missing; checked studies link under half to unresolved V genes, and the rest is unexplained. That table gives V, J and clone size, and the DNA gave D and trimming. The sample table shows around 200,000 clones, and roughly 90% are seen once. Over 3% of the sample goes to the ten largest clones.

This sample was taken from a study of blood T cell repertoires in COVID-19 (dated by TCRdb to the early 2020s). With regard to the full study: Recovered participants in ImmuneRACE Cohort 3 were defined as having two consecutive negative NP/OP PCR tests, clearance from a healthcare professional, or resolution of symptoms. Samples covering the acute and convalescent phases of COVID-19 were provided by collaborators in the United States, Italy and Spain. The material from the prospective study consisted of cDNA or gDNA derived from T cells, B-cell-depleted T cells, or PBMCs. Subjects who had been exposed to COVID-19, were actively infected with it, or had recovered from it provided the deeply sampled blood TCRbeta repertoires that made up the dataset. A freely available public database, intended as a resource for researchers studying the immune response to SARS-CoV-2, is where the repertoires were released. The samples were drawn from two sources: the first 160 participants of the ongoing ImmuneRACE study, and 1,000 to 1,500 subjects contributed by 6 global collaborators. Nearly every sample came with metadata listing a de-identified subject ID, COVID-19 status, age in years and sex. Where HLA class I and class II types were available, the types were taken from metadata supplied by the sample provider, not from assay-based typing.

Overall study outcomes, separate from this receptor: The amount of clinical and demographic metadata varied by source and participant and was provided uncurated.

In the prospective study, participants were roughly 18 to 90 years old, resided in approximately 22 geographic areas of the United States, and were enrolled through a virtual design. In the prospective study, participants were assigned to cohorts based on the clinical history participants reported in a screening survey and a study questionnaire. In the prospective study, whole blood, serum and a nasopharyngeal or oropharyngeal swab were collected from each participant by mobile phlebotomists. Additional blood draws and questionnaires over an approximately 2-month period could optionally be provided by prospective study participants. Before DNA extraction, prospective study blood samples were shipped either frozen or at room temperature.

The chain employs TRBV5-1 and TRBJ1-1; possibly the D gene is TRBD1, per 6 matching bases. The sample comprised PBMCs or T cells enriched from blood (not recorded which). This clonotype originated in a woman between 50 and 59 years old in a cohort exposed to, infected with or recovered from COVID-19 (not recorded which). CDR3 reads: CASSFGPQGSEAFF. DNA sequence: TGCGCCAGCAGCTTTGGCCCTCAGGGGTCTGAAGCTTTCTTT.